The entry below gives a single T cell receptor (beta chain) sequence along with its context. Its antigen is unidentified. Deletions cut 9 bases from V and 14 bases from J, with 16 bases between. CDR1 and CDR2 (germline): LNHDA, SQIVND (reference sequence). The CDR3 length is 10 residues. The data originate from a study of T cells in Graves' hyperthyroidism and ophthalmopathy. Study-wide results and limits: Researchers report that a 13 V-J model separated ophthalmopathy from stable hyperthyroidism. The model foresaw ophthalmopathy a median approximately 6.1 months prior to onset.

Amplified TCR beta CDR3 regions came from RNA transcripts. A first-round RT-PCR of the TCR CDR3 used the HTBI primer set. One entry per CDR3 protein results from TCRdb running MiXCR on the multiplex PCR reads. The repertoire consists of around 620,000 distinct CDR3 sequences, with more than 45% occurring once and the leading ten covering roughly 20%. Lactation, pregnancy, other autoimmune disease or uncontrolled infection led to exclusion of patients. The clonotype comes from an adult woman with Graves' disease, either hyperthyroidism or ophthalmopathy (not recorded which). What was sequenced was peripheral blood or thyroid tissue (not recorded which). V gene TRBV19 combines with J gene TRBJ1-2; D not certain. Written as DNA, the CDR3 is TGTGCCAGCAGACGCCCCGTGGGGACCTTC. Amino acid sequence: CASRRPVGTF.